This TCR beta chain appears in the sequencing data of a study of T cell responses to AZD1222 COVID-19 vaccine. Study-wide findings and caveats: Along spike, vaccine-associated CD4 TCRs were found throughout, with dominance at 160-218 and 743-854.

The assay was immunoSEQ multiplex PCR, and TCRdb's table has in-frame clones only and misses some. The data hold about 150,000 clones, with around nine tenths observed a single time. On this clone: Its target is not known.

Germline CDR1 SNHLY, CDR2 FYNNEI. CDR3 length: 14 amino acids. Trimming took off 8 bases at V and 6 bases at J, with 17 bases between the two ends. The chain is built from TRBV2 and TRBJ2-1, with no clear D. The source of this sequence is an adult in good health. The material was peripheral blood, obtained on day 0 of AZD1222 vaccination. The CDR3 reads CASPLPSGINEQFF. The CDR3 DNA follows: TGTGCCAGCCCCCTTCCCTCAGGTATCAATGAGCAGTTCTTC.